One and the same sample provided the 28 T cell receptor beta chains below, sequenced in a study of Graves' ophthalmopathy and Graves' hyperthyroidism. Amplification of TCR beta CDR3 regions used RNA transcripts. A first-round RT-PCR used HTBI primers, followed by a second-round multiplex PCR. TCRdb ran MiXCR on the multiplex PCR reads and lists one entry per CDR3 protein. The table includes hundreds of thousands of distinct CDR3 sequences, roughly an eighth detected once. The sample comprised blood. The receptors derive from a woman in her twenties or thirties with Graves' ophthalmopathy.

For the CDR3, the DNA is TGTGCCAGCAGTCCACACAGGGGAGAGACCCAGTACTTC. Its translation is CASSPHRGETQYF. The rearrangement links TRBV12-3 or TRBV12-4 to TRBJ2-5; 7 positions match TRBD1. The ends lost 5 bases at V and 4 bases at J; junction bases unmatched: 4. This CDR3 region has 13 residues.

This clonotype was counted at least ten times. The rearrangement joins TRBV6-1 to TRBJ2-5; the D gene is possibly TRBD1 (6 bases). This CDR3 contains 16 residues. CDR1 and CDR2 from the germline V gene are MNHNS and SASEGT. Trimming shortened V by 2 bases and J by 1 base, and 14 bases separated the two germline ends. The CDR3 sequence is CASSEIRTVFQETQYF. CDR3 sequence (DNA): TGTGCCAGCAGTGAAATCCGGACAGTTTTCCAAGAGACCCAGTACTTC.

This clonotype was detected many times. The J gene is TRBJ2-2, the V gene TRBV2; D possibly corresponds to TRBD1 (5 bases). Germline V lookup: CDR1 SNHLY, CDR2 FYNNEI. CDR3 size: 15 residues. The germline V and J ends were trimmed by 2 bases and 2 bases, with 9 bases remaining between them. This chain's CDR3 is CASSENRLNTGELFF. Here the CDR3 DNA reads TGTGCCAGCAGTGAAAACAGGCTTAACACCGGGGAGCTGTTTTTT.

This clonotype was counted at least ten times. A clone one base away is much larger, so this may be a read error. The gene calls are TRBV27 and TRBJ1-1; D is undetermined. CDR1 is MNHEY and CDR2 is SMNVEV in the germline V gene (reference sequence). This CDR3 is built from 11 residues. The CDR3 sequence is CASDSGTEALF. CDR3 in DNA: TGTGCCAGCGACTCGGGCACTGAAGCTCTCTTT.

The chain couples TRBV11-1 to TRBJ2-6; 9 bases align to TRBD2. In germline, CDR1 is SGHAT, CDR2 FQDESV (reference sequence). This CDR3 is 20 amino acids long. V was pared by 0 bases and J by 0 bases, with 9 bases of the junction left unmatched. CDR3 amino acids: CASSLASGGTPPSGANVLTF. CDR3 in DNA: TGTGCCAGCAGCTTAGCCAGCGGGGGGACTCCCCCCTCTGGGGCCAACGTCCTGACTTTC.

The rearrangement links TRBV20-1 to TRBJ1-2; possibly TRBD1 for D (5 bases). The germline CDR1 and CDR2 sequences are DFQATT and SNEGSKA (reference sequence). This CDR3 has 18 amino acids. V dropped 6 bases and J dropped 0 bases, with 26 bases sitting between them. The CDR3 DNA is TGCAGTGCCGAGAGTAGACGGTCCTCCCCGGGGGCTAACTATGGCTACACCTTC. Its translation: CSAESRRSSPGANYGYTF.

There are many counts of this clonotype. The genes are TRBV18 and TRBJ1-5; D possibly corresponds to TRBD1 (5 bases). The V gene lost 3 bases and the J gene lost 7 bases, with 16 bases spanning the gap. CDR3 length equals 15 residues. The germline V gene encodes CDR1 KGHSH and CDR2 LQKENI. The CDR3 here is CASSPSDSVWQPQHF. In nucleotides, the CDR3 is TGTGCCAGCTCACCGTCCGACAGCGTCTGGCAGCCCCAGCATTTT.

This chain uses TRBV11-1 with TRBJ2-7; TRBD1 is a possible D gene (6 bases). Germline V gives CDR1 SGHAT, CDR2 FQDESV (reference sequence). The CDR3 is 16 residues long. V was shortened by 5 bases and J by 0 bases, with 17 bases between the two germline ends. The CDR3 DNA is TGTGCCAGCAGCCGTAATACAGGGTCTAGCTCCTACGAGCAGTACTTC. This sequence encodes CASSRNTGSSSYEQYF. Supplemented by reference TRBV11-1 and TRBJ2-7, the full variable domain reads EAEVAQSPRYKITEKSQAVAFWCDPISGHATLYWYRQILGQGPELLVQFQDESVVDDSQLPKDRFSAERLKGVDSTLKIQPAELGDSAMYLCASSRNTGSSSYEQYFGPGTRLTVT.

This clonotype was seen many times. The rearrangement uses TRBV2 and TRBJ1-1, with D maybe TRBD1 (6 bases). V was clipped by 6 bases and J by 1 base, with 15 bases between them. This CDR3 is built from 15 residues. Germline V gene sequence: CDR1 SNHLY, CDR2 FYNNEI. The CDR3, as DNA: TGTGCCAGCAGAGTGGGAGGGGGAACGAACACTGAAGCTTTCTTT. Translated: CASRVGGGTNTEAFF.

The rearrangement links TRBV6-2 or TRBV6-3 to TRBJ1-1; D possibly corresponds to TRBD1 (5 bases). Deletions cut 6 bases from V and 6 bases from J, with 14 bases between. The CDR3 extends over 13 amino acids. Germline assignment: CDR1 MNHEY and CDR2 SVGEGT. This CDR3 is CASSRTRGAEAFF. CDR3 DNA: TGTGCCAGCAGCCGTACAAGGGGTGCTGAAGCTTTCTTT.

Comments on this clonotype: A much larger clone sits a single nucleotide away, making a read error possible. The V and J genes are TRBV12-3 or TRBV12-4 and TRBJ1-1; D is perhaps TRBD1 (5 bases). The CDR3 spans 13 residues. In nucleotides, the CDR3 is TGTGCCAGCAGTTTTCAGGGTACCACTGAAGCTTACTTT. This gives the protein CASSFQGTTEAYF.

This clonotype was picked up many times. The chain recombines TRBV12-3 or TRBV12-4 with TRBJ2-1, with D perhaps TRBD1 or TRBD2 (5 bases each). V shed 5 bases and J shed 6 bases, with 17 bases lying between them. This CDR3 region has 15 residues. The CDR3 DNA reads as TGTGCCAGCAGTATCCAGGGACGGGTACTCAATGAGCAGTTCTTC. Translation gives CASSIQGRVLNEQFF.

Concerning this clonotype itself: A much more abundant neighbour one base away suggests this may be a read error. The chain combines TRBV7-9 with TRBJ1-6, with D possibly TRBD1 on 5 matching bases. Trimming took off 6 bases at V and 8 bases at J, with 17 bases between the two ends. The CDR3 covers 15 residues. CDR1 is SEHNR, CDR2 FQNEAQ, per germline (reference sequence). The CDR3 nucleotides read TGTGCCAGCAGAGCCGGGACGGACCATCATTCACCCCTCCACTTT. It codes for CASRAGTDHHSPLHF.

This clonotype was recorded at least ten times. V is TRBV6-1 and J is TRBJ1-1, with D possibly matching TRBD1 (5 bases). V was shortened by 2 bases and J by 7 bases, with 17 bases between the two germline ends. The length of the CDR3 is 15 residues. The germline gives CDR1 MNHNS, CDR2 SASEGT. For the CDR3, the DNA is TGTGCCAGCAGTGAACCTGGCCAGGGTTTCAATGAAGCTTTCTTT. Protein product: CASSEPGQGFNEAFF.

This clonotype was observed at least ten times. This sequence joins TRBV7-9 and TRBJ1-2, with D possibly being TRBD1 (6 bases). The germline CDR1 and CDR2 sequences are SEHNR and FQNEAQ (reference sequence). The V end was cut by 7 bases, the J end by 8 bases, with 23 bases between. This CDR3 has 15 amino acids. CDR3 residues: CASTFNLPTGLGYTF. The CDR3 DNA is TGTGCCAGCACCTTTAACTTACCTACAGGGTTAGGCTACACCTTC.

Note on this clonotype: A read error may be the cause here, since a much bigger clone is one base away. V is TRBV29-1 and J is TRBJ1-2, with D tentatively TRBD1 (5 bases). The CDR3 contains 14 residues. CDR1 is SQVTM, CDR2 ANQGSEA, per germline. CDR3 nucleotides: TGCGGCGTCGACCCCGGGACGGTCACTATTGGCTACACCTTC. Protein sequence: CGVDPGTVTIGYTF.

Ten or more counts support this clonotype. The rearrangement uses TRBV19 and TRBJ1-2; TRBD1 matches 9 bases. The CDR3 contains 12 residues. Losses at the gene ends were 11 bases for V and 3 bases for J; bases not matched to a gene: 4. CDR1 and CDR2 (germline): LNHDA, SQIVND (reference sequence). The CDR3 DNA follows: TGTGCCGGACGACAGGGGGACTATGGCTACACCTTC. Residues: CAGRQGDYGYTF. The entire variable domain, with the rest obtained from reference TRBV19 and TRBJ1-2, is as follows: DGGITQSPKYLFRKEGQNVTLSCEQNLNHDAMYWYRQDPGQGLRLIYYSQIVNDFQKGDIAEGYSVSREKKESFPLTVTSAQKNPTAFYLCAGRQGDYGYTFGSGTRLTVV.

At least ten counts were recorded for this clonotype. This chain joins TRBV6-5 and TRBJ1-2; the D gene is possibly TRBD1 (5 bases). Germline V gene data show CDR1 as MNHEY and CDR2 as SVGAGI. This CDR3 comprises 17 residues. V was clipped by 6 bases and J by 0 bases, with 20 bases between them. The CDR3 protein is CASRGRDGEFTNYGYTF. In DNA form, the CDR3 reads TGTGCCAGCAGGGGACGGGACGGCGAATTTACTAACTATGGCTACACCTTC.

This clonotype was seen more than once but under ten times. This chain links TRBV4-1 with TRBJ2-2; D gene ambiguous. CDR3 length: 20 amino acids. Trimming stripped 0 bases from V and 2 bases from J, with 22 bases between. In germline, CDR1 is MGHRA, CDR2 YSYEKL. The CDR3 bases are TGCGCCAGCAGCCAAGATCGGTCCTTTTGGGCGAGTGCCAACACCGGGGAGCTGTTTTTT. Amino acid sequence: CASSQDRSFWASANTGELFF.

The J gene is TRBJ1-3, the V gene TRBV2, with D tentatively TRBD1 (6 bases). Germline loops: CDR1 SNHLY, CDR2 FYNNEI. The CDR3 has 16 residues. V was trimmed by 7 bases and J by 0 bases, leaving 16 bases between them. CDR3 sequence: CASITGTSNSGNTIYF. The CDR3 DNA reads as TGTGCCAGCATTACTGGGACAAGCAACTCTGGAAACACCATATATTTT.

This clonotype was observed many times. This chain connects TRBV6-1 to TRBJ2-2, with TRBD1 identical over 9 bases. This CDR3 has 13 amino acids. V dropped 6 bases and J dropped 8; count of bases not matched to a gene: 4. The germline V gene encodes CDR1 MNHNS and CDR2 SASEGT. The CDR3 region has the DNA TGTGCCAGCAGCGGACAGGGGTCGGGGGAGCTGTTTTTT. Residues: CASSGQGSGELFF.

This clonotype has a count of ten or more. The chain carries TRBV6-4 and TRBJ2-7; D possibly uses TRBD1 or TRBD2 (5 bases each). From germline, CDR1 is MRHNA and CDR2 SNTAGT. The CDR3 has 14 amino acids. V gave up 7 bases and J gave up 0 bases, with 13 bases separating them. CDR3 amino acids: CASKRDGYSYEQYF. The CDR3 coding sequence is TGTGCCAGCAAACGGGACGGCTACTCCTACGAGCAGTACTTC.

This clonotype was observed a few times. This could be a read error, since a much larger clone is one nucleotide away. The V and J genes are TRBV12-3 or TRBV12-4 and TRBJ1-2; no clear D. Deletions cut 2 bases from V and 8 bases from J, with 15 bases between. There are 14 residues in the CDR3. The DNA of the CDR3 is TGTGCCAGCAGTTTAAAGCCGTCCGAGGGAGGCTACACCTTC. Translated, it gives CASSLKPSEGGYTF.

This clonotype occurred many times. The chain carries TRBV27 and TRBJ2-6; the D is unclear. Trimming removed 5 bases from V and 0 bases from J, with 17 bases in between. From germline, CDR1 is MNHEY and CDR2 SMNVEV (reference sequence). CDR3 length equals 18 residues. The CDR3 DNA sequence: TGTGCCAGCAGTGCCCATAAGGGCCCCCGCTCTGGGGCCAACGTCCTGACTTTC. It codes for CASSAHKGPRSGANVLTF.

This clonotype was seen a few times. V is TRBV11-2 and J is TRBJ2-2; a weak D match, TRBD2 (6 bases). V lost 7 bases to trimming and J lost 8 bases, with 23 bases between them. Germline CDR1 SGHAT, CDR2 FQNNGV. This CDR3 is 16 amino acids long. Here the CDR3 reads CASTPGSGRTTGELFF. The CDR3 coding sequence is TGTGCCAGCACTCCGGGTAGCGGCCGAACCACAGGGGAGCTGTTTTTT.

This clonotype was found a few times. One end of the junction fails to match germline, which may point to a read error. J is TRBJ1-5 and V is TRBV7-8, with unresolved D. This CDR3 contains 12 residues. CDR1 SGHVS and CDR2 FQNEAQ come from the germline V gene. The CDR3 DNA reads as TGTGTCAGCAGTGGTGGAAATCAGCCCCAGCATTTT. Translation gives CVSSGGNQPQHF.

This clonotype was seen repeatedly, ten times or more. The chain couples TRBV6-2 or TRBV6-3 to TRBJ1-2, with TRBD1 matching over 10 bases. The CDR3 has 14 amino acids. Germline lookup yields CDR1 MNHEY and CDR2 SVGEGT. With 6 bases clipped from V and 6 bases from J, the junction kept 7 bases outside the gene matches. DNA for the CDR3: TGTGCCAGCAGACTCTTCGGGACAGGGGATGGCTACACCTTC. This sequence encodes CASRLFGTGDGYTF.

This clonotype was seen repeatedly, ten times or more. This rearrangement joins TRBV20-1 to TRBJ1-5; possible D gene TRBD1, 6 bases. V shed 4 bases and J shed 2 bases, with 15 bases lying between them. The germline gives CDR1 DFQATT, CDR2 SNEGSKA (reference sequence). The CDR3 extends over 15 amino acids. CDR3 loop: CSAIQGGLGNQPQHF. For the CDR3, the DNA is TGCAGTGCTATACAAGGGGGTCTTGGCAATCAGCCCCAGCATTTT.